The present T cell receptor (beta chain) was sequenced within a study of shared clonotypes between healthy human individuals. Study details: A donor's plate count was three for CD4 naive and three for CD4 memory; CD8 naive had two and CD8 memory one. Whole-study findings and limits: The generation probabilities recorded for non-shared clonotypes fell below those of clonotypes shared by all four donors. With few donors, the genetic and exposure-history diversity represented was limited.

A remark on this clone: The antigen is unknown.

Germline CDR1 reads MNHNS; CDR2 reads SASEGT. The CDR3 has 15 residues. Trimming took off 3 bases at V and 0 bases at J, with 10 bases between the two ends. Negatively enriched CD4+ T cells were divided by CD45RA into naive and memory. Repertoires were generated with immunoSEQ multiplex PCR, while TCRdb's copy carries only in-frame clones and drops some. The sample carries over a million clones, more than 60% recorded once. The chain carries TRBV6-1 and TRBJ2-3; D remains ambiguous. This clonotype originated in a man younger than 35 in good health. The material sequenced was memory CD4+ T cells sorted from blood. Described subset: CD45RA-negative fraction. CDR3 nucleotide sequence: TGTGCCAGCAGTGAGGGGATATGGAGCACAGATACGCAGTATTTT. It yields the protein CASSEGIWSTDTQYF.